These T cell receptor beta chains were read from a single sample in a study of human T cells and chemical hapten exposure. TCRdb reprocessed the RACE reads via MiXCR and lists one record per CDR3 protein. The repertoire includes 80,000 to 100,000 distinct CDR3 sequences, around 12% of them detected once, and 2% to 2.5% sits in the top ten. This material consisted of whole blood, taken in connection with sensitization to the hapten diphenylcyclopropenone (DPC). The receptors come from a woman aged 40 to 50 with alopecia areata. Some clones in this sample may be carry-over from other donors' samples. CDR3s include the opening cysteine and the closing phenylalanine or tryptophan. Each record gives: D gene, clone size, V gene, J gene, CDR3 protein, CDR3 DNA. D genes are given only for firm matches. The size field is filled for only some rows; it gives once, few, many or a size class.

d_gene: NA
abundance: NA
v_gene: TRBV6-5
j_gene: TRBJ1-1
CDR3aa: CASSPDPNTEAFF
CDR3nt: TGTGCCAGCAGCCCAGACCCGAACACTGAAGCTTTCTTT

d_gene: NA
abundance: NA
v_gene: TRBV20-1
j_gene: TRBJ2-3
CDR3aa: CSARSGRVGTQYF
CDR3nt: TGCAGTGCTAGGAGTGGGAGAGTGGGTACGCAGTATTTT

d_gene: TRBD2
abundance: few
v_gene: TRBV10-3
j_gene: TRBJ2-1
CDR3aa: CAIKSGVSYNEQFF
CDR3nt: TGTGCCATCAAGAGCGGGGTCTCCTACAATGAGCAGTTCTTC

d_gene: TRBD2
abundance: many
v_gene: TRBV18
j_gene: TRBJ2-7
CDR3aa: CASSPRGLAGAGSYEQYF
CDR3nt: TGTGCCAGCTCACCACGGGGACTAGCGGGAGCCGGGTCCTACGAGCAGTACTTC

d_gene: NA
abundance: few
v_gene: TRBV4-3
j_gene: TRBJ2-7
CDR3aa: CASSQTGPTYEQYF
CDR3nt: TGCGCCAGCAGCCAGACCGGCCCAACCTACGAGCAGTACTTC

d_gene: NA
abundance: NA
v_gene: TRBV20-1
j_gene: TRBJ2-1
CDR3aa: CSARVRSSLSSYNEQFF
CDR3nt: TGCAGTGCTAGAGTGCGTTCTAGCTTGAGCTCCTACAATGAGCAGTTCTTC

d_gene: TRBD2
abundance: NA
v_gene: TRBV10-3
j_gene: TRBJ2-7
CDR3aa: CAIRTSGSYEQYF
CDR3nt: TGTGCCATCAGGACTAGCGGGAGTTACGAGCAGTACTTC

d_gene: TRBD2
abundance: few
v_gene: TRBV19
j_gene: TRBJ2-1
CDR3aa: CASSIDKTSGRFSYNEQFF
CDR3nt: TGTGCCAGTAGTATAGATAAGACTAGCGGGAGGTTTTCCTACAATGAGCAGTTCTTC

d_gene: NA
abundance: few
v_gene: TRBV5-1
j_gene: TRBJ2-1
CDR3aa: CASSLGGAHSYNEQFF
CDR3nt: TGCGCCAGCAGCTTGGGTGGCGCCCACTCCTACAATGAGCAGTTCTTC

d_gene: NA
abundance: many
v_gene: TRBV6-2/TRBV6-3
j_gene: TRBJ2-1
CDR3aa: CASSPASEQQFF
CDR3nt: TGTGCCAGCAGTCCCGCTAGCGAGCAGCAGTTCTTC

d_gene: TRBD1
abundance: few
v_gene: TRBV12-3/TRBV12-4
j_gene: TRBJ1-2
CDR3aa: CASSLRQGHGYTF
CDR3nt: TGTGCCAGCAGTCTCCGACAGGGGCATGGCTACACCTTC

d_gene: TRBD1
abundance: NA
v_gene: TRBV2
j_gene: TRBJ2-3
CDR3aa: CATTGDTDTQYF
CDR3nt: TGTGCCACAACAGGGGACACAGATACGCAGTATTTT

d_gene: NA
abundance: NA
v_gene: TRBV10-3
j_gene: TRBJ2-1
CDR3aa: CAITRERGNEQFF
CDR3nt: TGTGCCATCACCAGGGAGAGAGGGAATGAGCAGTTCTTC

d_gene: TRBD2
abundance: few
v_gene: TRBV7-3
j_gene: TRBJ2-3
CDR3aa: CASSSSTSDDTQYF
CDR3nt: TGTGCCAGCAGCTCGAGCACTAGCGACGATACGCAGTATTTT

d_gene: NA
abundance: NA
v_gene: TRBV6-2/TRBV6-3
j_gene: TRBJ2-7
CDR3aa: CASSYKGVGYEQYF
CDR3nt: TGTGCCAGCAGTTACAAGGGAGTTGGTTACGAGCAGTACTTC

d_gene: NA
abundance: few
v_gene: TRBV29-1
j_gene: TRBJ1-1
CDR3aa: CSVVPYPRNTEAFF
CDR3nt: TGCAGCGTTGTCCCCTACCCGCGGAACACTGAAGCTTTCTTT

d_gene: NA
abundance: NA
v_gene: TRBV28
j_gene: TRBJ2-7
CDR3aa: CASSLSDYEQYF
CDR3nt: TGTGCCAGCAGTCTTTCGGACTACGAGCAGTACTTC

d_gene: NA
abundance: NA
v_gene: TRBV7-6
j_gene: TRBJ1-1
CDR3aa: CASSSLQGPGPDTEAFF
CDR3nt: TGTGCCAGCAGCTCCCTCCAGGGGCCTGGGCCGGACACTGAAGCTTTCTTT

d_gene: NA
abundance: many
v_gene: TRBV5-1
j_gene: TRBJ2-3
CDR3aa: CASSLGDPTDTQYF
CDR3nt: TGCGCCAGCAGCTTAGGGGACCCCACAGATACGCAGTATTTT

d_gene: NA
abundance: NA
v_gene: TRBV20-1
j_gene: TRBJ2-7
CDR3aa: CSARLPAAYEQYF
CDR3nt: TGCAGTGCGCGACTGCCTGCTGCCTACGAGCAGTACTTC

d_gene: NA
abundance: few
v_gene: TRBV10-3
j_gene: TRBJ2-7
CDR3aa: CAIGNEQYF
CDR3nt: TGTGCCATCGGTAACGAGCAGTACTTC

d_gene: TRBD1
abundance: NA
v_gene: TRBV27
j_gene: TRBJ2-7
CDR3aa: CASSQPGQGGYEQYF
CDR3nt: TGTGCCAGCAGTCAACCGGGACAGGGGGGTTACGAGCAGTACTTC

d_gene: TRBD2
abundance: few
v_gene: TRBV6-6
j_gene: TRBJ2-3
CDR3aa: CASSYSPRFLADSTDTQYF
CDR3nt: TGTGCCAGCAGTTACTCGCCCCGTTTCCTAGCGGATAGCACAGATACGCAGTATTTT

d_gene: TRBD1
abundance: few
v_gene: TRBV5-1
j_gene: TRBJ1-2
CDR3aa: CASSSGQGAGYGYTF
CDR3nt: TGCGCCAGCAGTAGCGGACAGGGGGCAGGCTATGGCTACACCTTC

d_gene: NA
abundance: NA
v_gene: TRBV9
j_gene: TRBJ1-5
CDR3aa: CASSVGQTPNQPQHF
CDR3nt: TGTGCCAGCAGCGTAGGACAGACGCCTAATCAGCCCCAGCATTTT

d_gene: TRBD1
abundance: few
v_gene: TRBV28
j_gene: TRBJ2-7
CDR3aa: CASSLLNRGGTYEQYF
CDR3nt: TGTGCCAGCAGTTTACTAAACAGGGGCGGAACCTACGAGCAGTACTTC

d_gene: TRBD1
abundance: few
v_gene: TRBV4-3
j_gene: TRBJ1-2
CDR3aa: CASSQVVGGGYGYTF
CDR3nt: TGCGCCAGCAGCCAAGTAGTAGGGGGCGGCTATGGCTACACCTTC

d_gene: NA
abundance: NA
v_gene: TRBV6-6
j_gene: TRBJ2-1
CDR3aa: CASSPRPAHNEQFF
CDR3nt: TGTGCCAGCAGTCCTCGACCAGCCCACAATGAGCAGTTCTTC

d_gene: NA
abundance: many
v_gene: TRBV18
j_gene: TRBJ2-3
CDR3aa: CASSRSTDTQYF
CDR3nt: TGTGCCAGCAGTCGGAGCACAGATACGCAGTATTTT

d_gene: NA
abundance: few
v_gene: TRBV27
j_gene: TRBJ2-7
CDR3aa: CASGSQAGEQYF
CDR3nt: TGTGCCAGCGGGTCACAGGCTGGCGAGCAGTACTTC

d_gene: NA
abundance: many
v_gene: TRBV7-3
j_gene: TRBJ2-1
CDR3aa: CASSLTPGYNEQFF
CDR3nt: TGTGCCAGCAGCCTAACTCCGGGCTACAATGAGCAGTTCTTC

d_gene: TRBD1
abundance: few
v_gene: TRBV5-1
j_gene: TRBJ2-3
CDR3aa: CASSSGTGYNTDTQYF
CDR3nt: TGCGCCAGCAGCTCGGGGACAGGGTATAATACAGATACGCAGTATTTT

d_gene: TRBD1
abundance: NA
v_gene: TRBV20-1
j_gene: TRBJ1-4
CDR3aa: CSAATPRQGTNEKLFF
CDR3nt: TGCAGTGCTGCCACCCCCCGACAGGGAACTAATGAAAAACTGTTTTTT

d_gene: NA
abundance: NA
v_gene: TRBV5-1
j_gene: TRBJ2-3
CDR3aa: CASSADRVRTDTQYF
CDR3nt: TGCGCCAGCAGCGCCGACAGAGTGAGGACAGATACGCAGTATTTT

d_gene: NA
abundance: NA
v_gene: TRBV6-6
j_gene: TRBJ2-5
CDR3aa: CASSHFWETQYF
CDR3nt: TGTGCCAGCAGCCACTTCTGGGAGACCCAGTACTTC

d_gene: NA
abundance: many
v_gene: TRBV5-6
j_gene: TRBJ2-2
CDR3aa: CASSLWGATTGELFF
CDR3nt: TGTGCCAGCAGCCTCTGGGGGGCGACCACCGGGGAGCTGTTTTTT

d_gene: NA
abundance: many
v_gene: TRBV18
j_gene: TRBJ1-3
CDR3aa: CASSPPQGVSGNTIYF
CDR3nt: TGTGCCAGCTCACCACCGCAAGGGGTCTCTGGAAACACCATATATTTT

d_gene: NA
abundance: few
v_gene: TRBV29-1
j_gene: TRBJ2-5
CDR3aa: CSVWDPTLETQYF
CDR3nt: TGCAGCGTATGGGACCCGACATTGGAGACCCAGTACTTC

d_gene: NA
abundance: many
v_gene: TRBV3-1
j_gene: TRBJ2-2
CDR3aa: CASSQVDLARTGELFF
CDR3nt: TGTGCCAGCAGCCAAGTAGACTTAGCTCGCACCGGGGAGCTGTTTTTT

d_gene: NA
abundance: many
v_gene: TRBV7-2
j_gene: TRBJ2-1
CDR3aa: CASSLVARGNEQFF
CDR3nt: TGTGCCAGCAGCTTAGTGGCTCGTGGGAATGAGCAGTTCTTC

d_gene: NA
abundance: NA
v_gene: TRBV6-2/TRBV6-3
j_gene: TRBJ2-5
CDR3aa: CASSYSRRETQYF
CDR3nt: TGTGCCAGCAGTTACAGCAGACGGGAGACCCAGTACTTC

d_gene: NA
abundance: many
v_gene: TRBV2
j_gene: TRBJ2-2
CDR3aa: CASRYRDGTGELFF
CDR3nt: TGTGCCAGCAGGTACAGGGATGGCACCGGGGAGCTGTTTTTT

d_gene: TRBD1
abundance: NA
v_gene: TRBV27
j_gene: TRBJ1-5
CDR3aa: CASSASGGARIRPQHF
CDR3nt: TGTGCCAGCAGTGCATCAGGGGGCGCGAGGATTCGGCCCCAGCATTTT

d_gene: TRBD1
abundance: NA
v_gene: TRBV27
j_gene: TRBJ2-2
CDR3aa: CASKGQGQTGELFF
CDR3nt: TGTGCCAGCAAGGGACAGGGTCAAACCGGGGAGCTGTTTTTT

d_gene: NA
abundance: NA
v_gene: TRBV7-9
j_gene: TRBJ2-3
CDR3aa: CASSLGLRPGGDTQYF
CDR3nt: TGTGCCAGCAGCTTAGGGTTGCGCCCCGGGGGAGATACGCAGTATTTT